Given below is one T cell receptor (beta chain) in context. CDR1 is LNHDA and CDR2 is SQIVND in the germline V gene (reference sequence). J lost 5 bases, V lost 5 bases, and 7 bases had no gene match. This CDR3 is built from 14 residues. This specimen belongs to a study of technical replicates of blood from several donors. The protocol was immunoSEQ multiplex PCR, while the TCRdb copy is restricted to in-frame clones and leaves out a portion. The sample has some 70,000 clones, roughly 92% seen once. Sequencing was performed on T cells isolated from PBMCs. The origin of this receptor is a human donor in good health. This chain uses TRBV19 with TRBJ2-7; 9 bases align to TRBD1. The CDR3 protein is CASSVRQGVNEQYF. The CDR3 DNA sequence: TGTGCCAGTAGTGTAAGACAGGGGGTCAACGAGCAGTACTTC.